This passage covers 18 T cell receptor beta chains from one sample sequenced in a study of vaccination and CD4 T cells after COVID-19. No antigens are known for them. As to treatment: roughly ten-day PBMC culture with coronavirus spike peptide pools or control peptides (ViraFEST assay). The Oncomine TCR Beta short-read assay was applied to DNA of cultured CD4+ T cells. TCRdb processed the PCR reads anew with MiXCR; each CDR3 protein has one entry. Seen here are around 4,800 distinct CDR3 sequences, roughly a fifth observed once, and the top ten hold over 20%. Material for sequencing was CD4+ T cells from blood, cultured in vitro. These receptors originate from a human donor who had recovered from COVID-19.

This clonotype occurred a few times. The chain couples TRBV30 to TRBJ2-4, with 8 bases fitting TRBD1. Germline V gives CDR1 GTSNPN, CDR2 SVGIG (reference sequence). This CDR3 is 12 amino acids long. V lost 7 bases, J lost 7 bases, and 6 bases stayed unmatched. CDR3: CASTGGWNIQYF. Written as DNA, the CDR3 is TGTGCCTCCACAGGGGGATGGAACATTCAGTACTTC. Variable domain in full (rest from reference TRBV30 and TRBJ2-4): SQTIHQWPATLVQPVGSPLSLECTVEGTSNPNLYWYRQAAGRGLQLLFYSVGIGQISSEVPQNLSASRPQDRQFILSSKKLLLSDSGFYLCASTGGWNIQYFGAGTRLSVL.

A few counts support this clonotype. The rearrangement joins TRBV6-1 to TRBJ2-1; D perhaps matches TRBD2 (5 bases). V was cut by 1 base and J by 6 bases, with 13 bases left in between. Germline V CDR1 and CDR2: MNHNS, SASEGT. CDR3 length: 15 residues. The CDR3 DNA reads as TGTGCCAGCAGTGAAGTGGACGGGATATCCAATGAGCAGTTCTTC. It is translated as CASSEVDGISNEQFF.

This chain uses TRBV5-4 with TRBJ2-5, with D possibly matching TRBD2 (6 bases). Trimming stripped 4 bases from V and 4 bases from J, with 14 bases between. This CDR3 is 14 amino acids long. Germline lookup yields CDR1 SGHNT and CDR2 YYREEE (reference sequence). The CDR3 DNA follows: TGTGCCAGCAGCCCGGAGGGGCCTCGAGAGACCCAGTACTTC. Amino acid sequence: CASSPEGPRETQYF.

The J gene is TRBJ2-1, the V gene TRBV20-1, with 7 bases that match TRBD1. V lost 2 bases, J lost 10 bases, and 11 bases stayed unmatched. This CDR3 is 14 amino acids long. Per germline, CDR1 DFQATT and CDR2 SNEGSKA (reference sequence). As DNA, the CDR3 is TGCAGTGCTAGAAAGGGGGCTTTGGTTAGCGAGCAGTTCTTC. Translation: CSARKGALVSEQFF.

This clonotype was detected a few times. The V gene is TRBV30, the J gene TRBJ2-3, with 13 positions matching TRBD2. Germline V lookup: CDR1 GTSNPN, CDR2 SVGIG (reference sequence). V lost 1 base and J lost 2; bases outside the gene matches: 12. This CDR3 spans 19 amino acids. Here the CDR3 DNA reads TGTGCCTGGAGTGGTAGACTAGCGGGGGGACCCCAAAACACAGATACGCAGTATTTT. Encoded protein: CAWSGRLAGGPQNTDTQYF.

This clonotype is large by share. This chain joins TRBV19 and TRBJ1-1; D not certain. Per germline, CDR1 LNHDA and CDR2 SQIVND (reference sequence). Trimming took off 5 bases at V and 11 bases at J, with 18 bases between the two ends. CDR3 length: 13 amino acids. The CDR3 loop reads CASSPTPGLSAFF. As DNA, the CDR3 is TGTGCCAGTAGTCCCACCCCCGGTCTATCGGCTTTCTTT.

This clonotype occurred a few times. A junction boundary mismatches the germline segment, possibly from a read error. The V gene is TRBV2, the J gene TRBJ1-1; no definite D call. Per the germline V gene, CDR1 is SNHLY and CDR2 is FYNNEI. The CDR3 extends over 12 amino acids. Here the CDR3 reads CASSEARGLPAF. CDR3 sequence (DNA): TGTGCCAGCAGTGAAGCGAGAGGGTTGCCCGCCTTT.

By share of the sample, this clonotype is medium-sized (0.01 to 0.1%). One end of the junction fails to match germline, which may point to a read error. This chain connects TRBV7-7 to TRBJ2-1; 9 bases line up with TRBD1. Germline CDR1 and CDR2: SSHAT and FNYEAQ (reference sequence). The CDR3 sequence is 14 residues long. The DNA of the CDR3 is TGTGCTAGCAGCCAAGGGACAGGGTTGGATGAGCAGTTCTTC. It yields the protein CASSQGTGLDEQFF. The full variable domain, its missing parts supplied by reference TRBV7-7 and TRBJ2-1, is GAGVSQSPRYKVTKRGQDVTLRCDPISSHATLYWYQQALGQGPEFLTYFNYEAQPDKSGLPSDRFSAERPEGSISTLTIQRTEQRDSAMYRCASSQGTGLDEQFFGPGTRLTVL.

This clonotype is large (0.1 to 1%). The V call is TRBV20-1, the J call TRBJ1-5; TRBD1 aligns across 12 bases. Germline trimming cut 3 bases from V and 5 bases from J; bases unmatched to any gene: 2. The length of the CDR3 is 14 residues. CDR1 is DFQATT, CDR2 SNEGSKA, per germline (reference sequence). The CDR3 DNA reads as TGCAGTGCTAGGGGACAGGGGGCAGATCAGCCCCAGCATTTT. Its translation is CSARGQGADQPQHF.

This clonotype was detected only a few times. V gene TRBV6-1 combines with J gene TRBJ2-7, with D possibly matching TRBD2 (5 bases). The ends were cut back, 6 bases at V and 0 bases at J, with 9 bases in the middle. Germline CDR1 reads MNHNS; CDR2 reads SASEGT. The CDR3 is made up of 13 amino acids. CDR3: CASSQAASYEQYF. In DNA, the CDR3 is TGTGCCAGCAGCCAAGCGGCCTCCTACGAGCAGTACTTC.

This clonotype is categorized as medium-sized. This rearrangement joins TRBV29-1 to TRBJ2-2, with 7 bases identical to TRBD1. Trimming took 5 bases from V and 2 from J; bases not matched to a gene: 8. The CDR3 totals 15 residues. CDR1 is SQVTM and CDR2 is ANQGSEA in the germline V gene. CDR3 protein: CSVSLGGLNTGELFF. The DNA for the CDR3 is TGCAGCGTTTCTCTAGGGGGCCTAAACACCGGGGAGCTGTTTTTT.

J is TRBJ1-6 and V is TRBV5-6; TRBD1 is a possible D gene (5 bases). This CDR3 region has 16 residues. The V gene lost 4 bases and the J gene lost 6 bases, with 17 bases spanning the gap. Germline loops: CDR1 SGHDT, CDR2 YYEEEE. Written as DNA, the CDR3 is TGTGCCAGCAGCCTGGTTCGGGGGATTTCTAATTCACCCCTCCACTTT. This encodes CASSLVRGISNSPLHF. The whole variable domain, filled in from reference TRBV5-6 and TRBJ1-6, reads DAGVTQSPTHLIKTRGQQVTLRCSPKSGHDTVSWYQQALGQGPQFIFQYYEEEERQRGNFPDRFSGHQFPNYSSELNVNALLLGDSALYLCASSLVRGISNSPLHFGNGTRLTVT.

The chain employs TRBV7-3 and TRBJ2-3; 12 bases are shared with TRBD2. Trimming cost V 5 bases and J 2 bases; bases outside gene matches: 8. This CDR3 is 17 amino acids long. Germline V gives CDR1 SGHTA, CDR2 FQGTGA. CDR3 coding DNA: TGTGCCAGCAGCCATCTAGCGGGGGGGCGTAACACAGATACGCAGTATTTT. It translates to CASSHLAGGRNTDTQYF.

In its sample, this clonotype was seen a few times. The genes are TRBV6-1 and TRBJ2-7; D uncertain. The V gene lost 5 bases and the J gene lost 7 bases, with 15 bases spanning the gap. Germline lookup yields CDR1 MNHNS and CDR2 SASEGT. CDR3 size: 13 residues. The CDR3 spells CASSPAAALEQYF. As DNA, the CDR3 is TGTGCCAGCAGTCCTGCGGCTGCATTGGAGCAGTACTTC.

The chain links TRBV19 to TRBJ2-7, with unresolved D. Trimming took off 1 base at V and 6 bases at J, with 10 bases between the two ends. The CDR3 runs to 13 residues. The germline V gene has CDR1 LNHDA and CDR2 SQIVND (reference sequence). CDR3 in amino acids: CASSIVAGLEQYF. The DNA for the CDR3 is TGTGCCAGTAGTATAGTGGCCGGGCTCGAGCAGTACTTC.

This clonotype was counted between two and nine times. V usage is TRBV6-5 and J usage is TRBJ2-7; 7 bases agree with TRBD1. The V gene end was trimmed by 4 bases and the J gene end by 4 bases; junction bases not matched to a gene: 7. The length of the CDR3 is 14 residues. CDR1 is MNHEY and CDR2 is SVGAGI in the germline V gene. CDR3 loop: CASSSRTGTYEQYF. The CDR3 nucleotides are TGTGCCAGCAGTTCGCGGACAGGTACATACGAGCAGTACTTC.

This clonotype is labeled as medium-sized. This rearrangement joins TRBV2 to TRBJ2-3; D not resolved. The ends were cut back, 7 bases at V and 1 base at J, with 6 bases in the middle. The CDR3 totals 12 residues. CDR1 is SNHLY and CDR2 is FYNNEI in the germline V gene. CDR3 residues: CASNVGTDTQYF. In nucleotides, the CDR3 is TGTGCCAGCAATGTGGGCACAGATACGCAGTATTTT.

V is TRBV6-5 and J is TRBJ2-7; no clear D gene. The CDR3 runs to 14 residues. Germline CDR1 and CDR2: MNHEY and SVGAGI. V was trimmed by 2 bases and J by 0 bases, leaving 8 bases between them. CDR3 in amino acids: CASSYQVNSYEQYF. The CDR3 DNA reads as TGTGCCAGCAGTTACCAAGTAAACTCCTACGAGCAGTACTTC.